A selection of T cell receptor beta chains follows, all from one sample in a study of OX40 agonist ivuxolimab in advanced cancers. Generated by immunoSEQ multiplex PCR, the TCRdb table keeps only in-frame clones and is missing some. Seen here are 30,000 to 40,000 clones, 80% to 95% observed once, and the top ten hold 20% to 25%. This specimen was CD4+ or CD8+ T cells sorted from blood, taken in a trial of the OX40 agonist ivuxolimab. The receptors here all came from an adult with an advanced solid tumor such as melanoma, head and neck, liver or kidney cancer. Each CDR3 is given with its conserved first and last residue. Fields, in order: CDR3 protein, CDR3 DNA, V gene, J gene, clone size, D gene. The D gene is left open where the match is weak. The listing skips clone size in some rows; elsewhere it reads once, few, many or a size class.

CDR3: CASSEVGLLNEQFF
DNA: TGTGCCAGCAGTGAGGTGGGACTACTCAATGAGCAGTTCTTC
V: TRBV6-1
J: TRBJ2-1
size: -
D: TRBD2

CDR3: CASTMAYEQYF
DNA: TGTGCCAGTACTATGGCTTACGAGCAGTACTTC
V: TRBV28
J: TRBJ2-7
size: once
D: -

CDR3: CASSYDLDSDYEQYF
DNA: TGTGCCAGCAGTTACGATTTGGACAGCGACTACGAGCAGTACTTC
V: TRBV6-7
J: TRBJ2-7
size: -
D: -

CDR3: CASSPAASSTGELFF
DNA: TGTGCCAGCAGCCCGGCGGCGTCGAGCACCGGGGAGCTGTTTTTT
V: TRBV6-4
J: TRBJ2-2
size: -
D: -

CDR3: CASSVGSGGQSGANVLTF
DNA: TGTGCCAGCAGCGTAGGATCAGGGGGGCAGTCTGGGGCCAACGTCCTGACTTTC
V: TRBV9
J: TRBJ2-6
size: -
D: -

CDR3: CARSPGQGDTGELFF
DNA: TGTGCCAGATCCCCGGGACAGGGGGACACCGGGGAGCTGTTTTTT
V: TRBV2
J: TRBJ2-2
size: -
D: TRBD1

CDR3: CASSFRGGFTGELFF
DNA: TGTGCCAGCAGCTTTCGCGGGGGATTCACCGGGGAGCTGTTTTTT
V: TRBV7-8
J: TRBJ2-2
size: -
D: TRBD2

CDR3: CASSINQPQHF
DNA: TGTGCCAGCAGTATCAATCAGCCCCAGCATTTT
V: TRBV28
J: TRBJ1-5
size: few
D: -

CDR3: CASSHGTGNEQFF
DNA: TGTGCCAGCAGTCACGGGACTGGCAATGAGCAGTTCTTC
V: TRBV2
J: TRBJ2-1
size: -
D: -

CDR3: CASSSGRSNQPQHF
DNA: TGTGCCAGCAGCTCCGGACGGAGCAATCAGCCCCAGCATTTT
V: TRBV11-3
J: TRBJ1-5
size: -
D: -

CDR3: CASSQEIVYEQYF
DNA: TGCGCCAGCAGCCAAGAAATAGTTTACGAGCAGTACTTC
V: TRBV4-1
J: TRBJ2-7
size: once
D: -

CDR3: CASTGSNGHSYEQYF
DNA: TGTGCCAGCACCGGGTCCAACGGCCACTCCTACGAGCAGTACTTC
V: TRBV27
J: TRBJ2-7
size: -
D: -

CDR3: CASSPGTGPYQPQHF
DNA: TGTGCCAGTAGTCCCGGGACAGGGCCGTATCAGCCCCAGCATTTT
V: TRBV19
J: TRBJ1-5
size: -
D: TRBD1

CDR3: CASSIILAGVRETQYF
DNA: TGTGCCAGCAGCATTATACTAGCGGGGGTACGGGAGACCCAGTACTTC
V: TRBV7-9
J: TRBJ2-5
size: -
D: TRBD2

CDR3: CASSDRTKWYTEAFF
DNA: TGTGCCAGCAGCGATAGGACAAAATGGTACACTGAAGCTTTCTTT
V: TRBV6-1
J: TRBJ1-1
size: -
D: -

CDR3: CASSPNGQGSNTGELFF
DNA: TGCGCCAGCAGCCCCAACGGACAGGGATCGAACACCGGGGAGCTGTTTTTT
V: TRBV4-1
J: TRBJ2-2
size: once
D: TRBD1

CDR3: CASSYSNWDGELFF
DNA: TGTGCCAGCAGTTACTCGAATTGGGACGGGGAGCTGTTTTTT
V: TRBV6-6
J: TRBJ2-2
size: few
D: -

CDR3: CASSLGWGLTYEQYF
DNA: TGTGCCAGCAGTTTAGGGTGGGGGCTCACCTACGAGCAGTACTTC
V: TRBV28
J: TRBJ2-7
size: -
D: -

CDR3: CASSIGGGGTYEQYF
DNA: TGTGCCAGTAGTATCGGCGGCGGGGGCACCTACGAGCAGTACTTC
V: TRBV19
J: TRBJ2-7
size: -
D: -

CDR3: CASSHTSPRDRLSYEQYF
DNA: TGCGCCAGCAGTCATACCTCCCCCCGGGACAGGCTCTCCTACGAGCAGTACTTC
V: TRBV23-1
J: TRBJ2-7
size: -
D: TRBD1

CDR3: CASSKRRTGDNEQFF
DNA: TGTGCCAGCAGCAAAAGACGGACAGGGGACAATGAGCAGTTCTTC
V: TRBV7-9
J: TRBJ2-1
size: -
D: TRBD1

CDR3: CASSPVGGNYGYTF
DNA: TGTGCCAGCAGCCCCGTGGGAGGGAACTATGGCTACACCTTC
V: TRBV11-2
J: TRBJ1-2
size: -
D: -

CDR3: CASSLEGDRDYEQYF
DNA: TGTGCCAGCAGCTTAGAGGGAGACAGGGACTACGAGCAGTACTTC
V: TRBV7-6
J: TRBJ2-7
size: -
D: TRBD1

CDR3: CASSRGLAGVAINEQFF
DNA: TGTGCCAGCAGCCGGGGACTAGCGGGAGTAGCTATCAATGAGCAGTTCTTC
V: TRBV7-3
J: TRBJ2-1
size: -
D: TRBD2

CDR3: CSVVTTGESIYEQYF
DNA: TGCAGCGTTGTAACGACAGGGGAATCCATCTACGAGCAGTACTTC
V: TRBV29-1
J: TRBJ2-7
size: -
D: TRBD1

CDR3: CASSSEREGYNEQFF
DNA: TGTGCCAGCAGTTCAGAGCGGGAGGGGTACAATGAGCAGTTCTTC
V: TRBV27
J: TRBJ2-1
size: -
D: TRBD2

CDR3: CASSSPFSGMRCEQYF
DNA: TGTGCCAGCAGTTCCCCATTTAGCGGGATGAGGTGCGAGCAGTACTTC
V: TRBV6-5
J: TRBJ2-7
size: -
D: TRBD2

CDR3: CASRGTSSYEQYF
DNA: TGTGCCAGCAGGGGTACTAGCTCCTACGAGCAGTACTTC
V: TRBV27
J: TRBJ2-7
size: -
D: -

CDR3: CSVGGDHGFTGELFF
DNA: TGCAGCGTTGGGGGGGATCACGGGTTCACCGGGGAGCTGTTTTTT
V: TRBV29-1
J: TRBJ2-2
size: -
D: -

CDR3: CASSDSWDGSYEQYF
DNA: TGTGCCAGCAGTGATTCCTGGGACGGCTCCTACGAGCAGTACTTC
V: TRBV2
J: TRBJ2-7
size: -
D: -

CDR3: CASSSTSGVAKNIQYF
DNA: TGTGCCAGCAGTTCCACTAGCGGGGTAGCCAAAAACATTCAGTACTTC
V: TRBV27
J: TRBJ2-4
size: few
D: TRBD2

CDR3: CASSLGRTGIAGELFF
DNA: TGTGCCAGCAGCTTAGGCCGGACAGGGATCGCCGGGGAGCTGTTTTTT
V: TRBV11-2
J: TRBJ2-2
size: -
D: TRBD1

CDR3: CASSEGSGTDTQYF
DNA: TGTGCCAGCAGTGAAGGTAGCGGCACAGATACGCAGTATTTT
V: TRBV2
J: TRBJ2-3
size: -
D: -

CDR3: CAWSVFGSPLFYNEQFF
DNA: TGTGCCTGGAGTGTATTCGGGAGCCCCCTCTTCTACAATGAGCAGTTCTTC
V: TRBV30
J: TRBJ2-1
size: -
D: -

CDR3: CASSYQETQYF
DNA: TGTGCCAGCAGTTATCAAGAGACCCAGTACTTC
V: TRBV27
J: TRBJ2-5
size: once
D: -

CDR3: CASSYSGFHTGELFF
DNA: TGTGCCAGCAGTTATTCAGGGTTTCACACCGGGGAGCTGTTTTTT
V: TRBV6-8
J: TRBJ2-2
size: few
D: -

CDR3: CASSLFGESGYGYTF
DNA: TGTGCCAGCAGCTTATTCGGGGAATCGGGCTATGGCTACACCTTC
V: TRBV7-8
J: TRBJ1-2
size: -
D: -

CDR3: CASSQEGGAFNQPQHF
DNA: TGCGCCAGCAGCCAAGAAGGAGGGGCGTTCAATCAGCCCCAGCATTTT
V: TRBV4-1
J: TRBJ1-5
size: -
D: -

CDR3: CASSFPGGQGYTF
DNA: TGTGCCAGCAGTTTCCCAGGGGGCCAGGGCTACACCTTC
V: TRBV27
J: TRBJ1-2
size: -
D: TRBD1

CDR3: CSGLAGGSYNEQFF
DNA: TGCAGCGGACTAGCGGGAGGATCCTACAATGAGCAGTTCTTC
V: TRBV29-1
J: TRBJ2-1
size: -
D: TRBD2

CDR3: CASSQDSSPGQWTYNEQFF
DNA: TGTGCCAGCAGCCAAGACTCTTCCCCGGGACAGTGGACCTACAATGAGCAGTTCTTC
V: TRBV4-2
J: TRBJ2-1
size: -
D: TRBD1